One and the same sample provided the 16 T cell receptor beta chains below, sequenced in a study of cytomegalovirus exposure and HLA in healthy donors. PCR primers comprised 60 Vbeta and 13 Jbeta primers. Produced via immunoSEQ multiplex PCR; TCRdb's table is partial and in-frame only. This table has about 150,000 clones, less than 10% appearing once. Sequenced material: PBMCs. These receptors were obtained from a male donor in good health and CMV-seronegative.

V usage is TRBV28 and J usage is TRBJ1-4, with TRBD1 identical over 9 bases. The CDR3 sequence is 17 residues long. V gave up 5 bases and J gave up 0 bases; unmatched junction bases: 7. Per germline, CDR1 MDHEN and CDR2 SYDVKM. CDR3 residues: CASSPWTGESTNEKLFF. The CDR3 DNA follows: TGTGCCAGCAGTCCCTGGACAGGGGAGTCAACTAATGAAAAACTGTTTTTT.

This clone has just a few counts. The chain recombines TRBV9 with TRBJ1-1; D is possibly TRBD1 (6 bases). The germline CDR1 and CDR2 sequences are SGDLS and YYNGEE. There are 14 residues in the CDR3. Trimming cost V 3 bases and J 3 bases, with 12 bases left between them. The CDR3 region has the DNA TGTGCCAGCAGCGCTACAGGGCAGGACACTGAAGCTTTCTTT. This gives the protein CASSATGQDTEAFF.

This clone was detected a few times. This chain joins TRBV7-9 and TRBJ1-2, with D perhaps matching TRBD1 (6 bases). The CDR3 totals 14 residues. Germline assignment: CDR1 SEHNR and CDR2 FQNEAQ (reference sequence). Trimming took off 1 base at V and 3 bases at J, with 9 bases between the two ends. The chain's CDR3 is CASSLGGRDYGYTF. DNA for the CDR3: TGTGCCAGCAGCTTAGGGGGGCGCGACTATGGCTACACCTTC.

The chain combines TRBV9 with TRBJ2-1; 8 bases line up with TRBD1. The V segment lost 0 bases and the J segment 6 bases; nucleotides outside the gene matches: 5. The CDR3 is made up of 15 amino acids. Germline CDR1 SGDLS, CDR2 YYNGEE. The DNA for the CDR3 is TGTGCCAGCAGCGTAGCAGGGGGCACTTTCAATGAGCAGTTCTTC. It encodes CASSVAGGTFNEQFF.

The V gene is TRBV9, the J gene TRBJ2-5; D is perhaps TRBD1 (6 bases). CDR1 and CDR2 from the germline V gene are SGDLS and YYNGEE. The germline V and J ends were trimmed by 6 bases and 5 bases, with 14 bases remaining between them. This CDR3 spans 13 amino acids. The CDR3 bases are TGTGCCAGCACCCGGACAGAGCAGGAGACCCAGTACTTC. It yields the protein CASTRTEQETQYF.

The rearrangement joins TRBV4-1 to TRBJ1-1; perhaps TRBD1 as D (6 bases). CDR1 is MGHRA and CDR2 is YSYEKL in the germline V gene. The CDR3 sequence is 20 residues long. V gave up 0 bases and J gave up 3 bases, with 26 bases separating them. As DNA, the CDR3 is TGCGCCAGCAGCCAAGAGGGTCCCCCGGGACATACTTCGTTTCACACTGAAGCTTTCTTT. Encoded protein: CASSQEGPPGHTSFHTEAFF.

This clone was detected only a few times. The rearrangement uses TRBV5-4 and TRBJ1-2; TRBD1 aligns across 11 bases. Looked up from germline, CDR1 is SGHNT and CDR2 is YYREEE (reference sequence). The V gene end was trimmed by 10 bases and the J gene end by 0 bases; junction bases not matched to a gene: 8. The CDR3 totals 15 residues. The DNA of the CDR3 is TGTGCCGGACAGGGGGCACCCAGTACTAACTATGGCTACACCTTC. Translating it yields CAGQGAPSTNYGYTF.

There are a few counts of this clone. This sequence joins TRBV7-9 and TRBJ2-5; D not certain. This CDR3 spans 12 amino acids. V was shortened by 4 bases and J by 5 bases, with 8 bases between the two germline ends. Germline values: CDR1 SEHNR, CDR2 FQNEAQ (reference sequence). The CDR3 DNA follows: TGTGCCAGCAGCTCCCAGTTTGAGACCCAGTACTTC. It translates to CASSSQFETQYF.

The rearrangement uses TRBV2 and TRBJ2-5; tentative D call: TRBD1 (6 bases). There are 12 residues in the CDR3. Germline values: CDR1 SNHLY, CDR2 FYNNEI. Between the trimmed V and J ends, which lost 6 bases and 11 bases, there was a span of 16 bases. DNA for the CDR3: TGTGCCAGCAGCCTGAGAGGGGGTGAGCAGTACTTC. It specifies CASSLRGGEQYF.

V is TRBV2 and J is TRBJ2-7; D is unresolved. Germline V gene lookup returns CDR1 SNHLY and CDR2 FYNNEI. The CDR3 runs to 11 residues. The V end was cut by 6 bases, the J end by 4 bases, with 7 bases between. The CDR3 DNA follows: TGTGCCAGCAGGGCCTTATACGAGCAGTACTTC. Its translation is CASRALYEQYF.

The chain has TRBV27 and TRBJ1-5; D is ambiguous. The germline V gene encodes CDR1 MNHEY and CDR2 SMNVEV (reference sequence). Trimming left V 6 bases short and J 6 bases short, with 12 bases between. This CDR3 has 13 residues. The CDR3 protein is CASSQRWGQPQHF. The CDR3 coding sequence is TGTGCCAGCAGCCAGCGGTGGGGTCAGCCCCAGCATTTT.

This chain uses TRBV5-1 with TRBJ2-2; TRBD2 matches at 11 bases. Germline CDR1 reads SGHRS; CDR2 reads YFSETQ. Unmatched junction bases numbered 7, after V lost 1 base and J lost 8 bases. This CDR3 is built from 16 residues. CDR3 sequence: CASSLSTSGRSGELFF. The CDR3 DNA is TGCGCCAGCAGCTTGAGTACTAGCGGGAGATCGGGGGAGCTGTTTTTT.

This clone was picked up a small number of times. The chain combines TRBV4-1 with TRBJ1-3, with 8 bases that match TRBD1. This CDR3 has 15 residues. The germline V gene has CDR1 MGHRA and CDR2 YSYEKL. J was trimmed by 3 bases and V by 1 base; bases with no gene match: 2. The CDR3 spells CASSQVGTGGNTIYF. CDR3 DNA sequence: TGCGCCAGCAGCCAAGTCGGGACAGGTGGAAACACCATATATTTT.

This clone was seen a handful of times. J is TRBJ2-1 and V is TRBV5-4, with D perhaps matching TRBD2 (5 bases). This CDR3 is 15 amino acids long. Germline V gene data show CDR1 as SGHNT and CDR2 as YYREEE (reference sequence). Trimming removed 4 bases at V and 0 bases at J, with 11 bases between. The CDR3 is CASSGLSSSYNEQFF. In DNA form, the CDR3 reads TGTGCCAGCAGCGGACTCTCAAGCTCCTACAATGAGCAGTTCTTC.

The V gene is TRBV4-1, the J gene TRBJ1-2, with no clear D. V lost 3 bases, J lost 7 bases, and 15 bases lay in between. The CDR3 is 14 residues long. Germline V gene data show CDR1 as MGHRA and CDR2 as YSYEKL. DNA for the CDR3: TGCGCCAGCAGCCATCCCAGGACTACCCTTGGCTACACCTTC. Translation gives CASSHPRTTLGYTF.

The chain couples TRBV5-4 to TRBJ2-4; 7 bases line up with TRBD1. J was trimmed by 4 bases and V by 0 bases; bases with no gene match: 7. The CDR3 has 16 residues. Germline loops: CDR1 SGHNT, CDR2 YYREEE (reference sequence). The CDR3 loop reads CASSLGTGTEKNIQYF. The CDR3 nucleotides are TGTGCCAGCAGCTTGGGAACCGGGACAGAGAAAAACATTCAGTACTTC.